Listed below are T cell receptor beta chains from one sample, sequenced in a study of regulatory T cells in long-lasting Graves disease. TCRdb passed the multiplex PCR reads through MiXCR, listing each CDR3 protein once. The sample holds a few hundred thousand distinct CDR3 sequences, 16% seen once. Another study also made use of these data, one on T cells in Graves' hyperthyroidism and ophthalmopathy.

The material sequenced was peripheral blood mononuclear cells (PBMCs), taken at new diagnosis, from a patient treated with antithyroid drugs. Receptor source: a young woman with Graves disease. Both conserved end residues are part of each CDR3. D genes are given only for firm matches. Clone size is stated in some rows and not others, as once, few, many or a class when expanded.

V gene	J gene	D gene	clone size	CDR3 protein	CDR3 DNA
TRBV5-1	TRBJ1-2	-	-	CASSLTSEGTYGYTF	TGCGCCAGCAGCTTAACCTCGGAGGGCACCTATGGCTACACCTTC
TRBV2	TRBJ2-1	TRBD2	-	CASSGIAGDDEQFF	TGTGCCAGCAGCGGAATAGCGGGAGATGATGAGCAGTTCTTC
TRBV28	TRBJ2-7	TRBD1	-	CASSSPGQALSPYEQYF	TGTGCCAGCAGTTCTCCCGGACAGGCCCTTTCCCCCTACGAGCAGTACTTC
TRBV27	TRBJ2-1	-	many	CASSVGQNSYNEQFF	TGTGCCAGCAGCGTTGGGCAAAACTCCTACAATGAGCAGTTCTTC
TRBV28	TRBJ2-7	TRBD1	many	CASSLGTGGSSYEQYF	TGTGCCAGCAGTTTAGGGACAGGGGGTAGCTCCTACGAGCAGTACTTC
TRBV20-1	TRBJ2-5	-	many	CSARTRGPTPGGTPKETQYF	TGCAGTGCTAGAACTAGGGGTCCCACCCCCGGAGGAACACCAAAAGAGACCCAGTACTTC
TRBV5-6	TRBJ2-7	-	-	CASSRFREPLEQYF	TGTGCCAGCAGCCGTTTCAGGGAACCCCTCGAGCAGTACTTC
TRBV28	TRBJ1-1	-	-	CASTDTNTEAFF	TGTGCCAGCACCGACACGAACACTGAAGCTTTCTTT
TRBV4-2	TRBJ2-7	-	many	CASSQDGAAYEQYF	TGTGCCAGCAGCCAAGATGGGGCGGCCTACGAGCAGTACTTC
TRBV5-1	TRBJ2-7	-	many	CASSSQGGGTYEQYF	TGCGCCAGCAGCTCACAGGGAGGTGGGACCTACGAGCAGTACTTC
TRBV6-1	TRBJ2-1	-	-	CASSRQRSSYNEQFF	TGTGCCAGCAGCCGGCAGAGAAGCTCCTACAATGAGCAGTTCTTC
TRBV6-5	TRBJ1-2	-	many	CASSYTGLVGYTF	TGTGCCAGCAGTTACACAGGGTTGGTTGGCTACACCTTC
TRBV7-2	TRBJ2-7	-	many	CASSLEGGPYEQYF	TGTGCCAGCAGCTTGGAGGGAGGTCCCTACGAGCAGTACTTC
TRBV7-2	TRBJ2-7	TRBD1	many	CASSVVGQSSYEQYF	TGTGCCAGCAGCGTAGTGGGACAGAGCTCCTACGAGCAGTACTTC
TRBV29-1	TRBJ2-7	TRBD2	many	CSVGLAGGPGEQYF	TGCAGCGTAGGACTAGCGGGAGGGCCGGGCGAGCAGTACTTC
TRBV20-1	TRBJ2-5	TRBD2	-	CSARTSGRAGETQYF	TGCAGTGCCAGGACTAGCGGGAGGGCCGGGGAGACCCAGTACTTC